This T cell receptor (beta chain) originates from a study of neurological immune-mediated disorders. Time point reported: longitudinal time-point 3. TCRdb re-called the 5' RACE reads with MiXCR, one entry per CDR3 protein. The sample includes about 48,000 distinct CDR3 sequences, 10% to 15% of them seen just once. CDR3 length: 12 residues. Germline lookup yields CDR1 SGHRS and CDR2 YFSETQ. Trimming left V 7 bases short and J 3 bases short, with 11 bases between. This clonotype was counted at least ten times. The source material was PBMCs. V and J are TRBV5-1 and TRBJ2-7, with TRBD2 as a possible D gene (5 bases). This TCR was recovered from a male donor with HTLV-1-associated myelopathy (HAM/TSP). The CDR3 DNA reads TGCGCCAGCGGCTCTAGCAGCTACGAGCAGTACTTC. Its protein product is CASGSSSYEQYF.